This is a list of T cell receptor beta chains from one sample in a study of blood T cells in healthy people across ages. MiXCR, applied by TCRdb to the 5' RACE reads, yields one record per CDR3 protein. Of some 930,000 distinct CDR3 sequences in the sample, about 28% were seen once. The sample was also linked to a second study, of T cells of mothers and their children.

Sequenced sample: blood. The receptors stem from a woman aged 40 to 49 in good health. Both conserved end residues are part of each CDR3. A D gene is named only where the DNA matches it firmly. Size tells how often a clone was seen (once, few, many) or the class of an expanded clone, and some rows leave it out.

d_gene | len | abundance | j_gene | v_gene | CDR3aa | CDR3nt
TRBD1 | 17 | - | TRBJ1-1 | TRBV7-9 | CASSPAGQSFMNTEAFF | TGTGCCAGCAGCCCCGCGGGACAGAGCTTCATGAACACTGAAGCTTTCTTT
- | 14 | many | TRBJ2-3 | TRBV12-3/TRBV12-4 | CASRGTASTDTQYF | TGTGCCAGTAGAGGGACGGCTAGCACAGATACGCAGTATTTT
TRBD1 | 17 | few | TRBJ2-1 | TRBV9 | CASSVRGTGVTGNEQFF | TGTGCCAGCAGCGTACGGGGGACAGGCGTAACTGGAAATGAGCAGTTCTTC
- | 12 | many | TRBJ1-2 | TRBV5-6 | CASSASVYGYTF | TGTGCCAGCAGCGCGTCTGTATATGGCTACACCTTC
- | 17 | many | TRBJ2-1 | TRBV18 | CASSPRGGGNSYNEQFF | TGTGCCAGCTCACCAAGGGGCGGGGGCAACTCCTACAATGAGCAGTTCTTC
- | 20 | many | TRBJ2-5 | TRBV15 | CATSRVSKLVGPLSEETQYF | TGTGCCACCAGCAGAGTCAGCAAATTGGTGGGACCCCTATCCGAGGAGACCCAGTACTTC
- | 17 | many | TRBJ2-7 | TRBV6-5 | CASSSHLGERSSYEQYF | TGTGCCAGCAGTTCACACCTCGGGGAAAGGAGCTCCTACGAGCAGTACTTC
- | 15 | few | TRBJ2-1 | TRBV6-6 | CASSYSARPYNEQFF | TGTGCCAGCAGTTACTCCGCCAGGCCCTACAATGAGCAGTTCTTC
- | 16 | few | TRBJ1-5 | TRBV30 | CAWSVMGSILNRPQHF | TGTGCCTGGAGTGTTATGGGCTCCATCCTCAATCGGCCCCAGCATTTT
TRBD1 | 15 | few | TRBJ1-1 | TRBV6-4 | CASSVTGGINTEAFF | TGTGCCAGCAGTGTTACAGGGGGTATCAACACTGAAGCTTTCTTT
- | 15 | - | TRBJ1-6 | TRBV7-6 | CASSLGGYENSPLHF | TGTGCCAGCAGCTTAGGCGGGTATGAGAATTCACCCCTCCACTTT
- | 18 | few | TRBJ2-2 | TRBV14 | CASSQEWSDSPNTGELFF | TGTGCCAGCAGCCAAGAGTGGAGCGACTCCCCGAACACCGGGGAGCTGTTTTTT
TRBD2 | 15 | - | TRBJ2-7 | TRBV7-7 | CASSEGLGSSYEQYF | TGTGCCAGCAGCGAGGGACTAGGGAGCTCCTACGAGCAGTACTTC
- | 16 | - | TRBJ1-6 | TRBV28 | CASTSDRTHRNSPLHF | TGTGCCAGCACCTCCGACCGGACACATCGAAATTCACCCCTCCACTTT
TRBD1 | 14 | - | TRBJ2-5 | TRBV20-1 | CSARAIQGQETQYF | TGCAGTGCTAGAGCTATACAGGGGCAAGAGACCCAGTACTTC
TRBD1 | 19 | few | TRBJ2-2 | TRBV4-1 | CASSQDKGATLYDTGELFF | TGCGCCAGCAGCCAAGATAAGGGGGCGACCTTGTATGACACCGGGGAGCTGTTTTTT
- | 13 | many | TRBJ2-5 | TRBV20-1 | CSARVLTGQTQYF | TGCAGTGCTAGAGTTTTGACTGGTCAGACCCAGTACTTC
- | 19 | - | TRBJ2-5 | TRBV24-1 | CATSLLTLASANGEETQYF | TGTGCCACCAGTCTCCTAACGTTGGCTAGCGCTAACGGAGAAGAGACCCAGTACTTC
- | 16 | few | TRBJ1-1 | TRBV12-3/TRBV12-4 | CASSLAGPRGNTEAFF | TGTGCCAGCAGTTTGGCAGGACCACGGGGGAACACTGAAGCTTTCTTT
- | 13 | few | TRBJ2-7 | TRBV20-1 | CSARGTHPYEQYF | TGCAGTGCTAGAGGGACGCACCCCTACGAGCAGTACTTC
TRBD2 | 13 | few | TRBJ2-7 | TRBV7-9 | CASSPGTSIEQYF | TGTGCCAGCAGCCCAGGGACTAGCATTGAGCAGTACTTC
- | 14 | - | TRBJ2-5 | TRBV9 | CASSVSGGPETQYF | TGTGCCAGCAGCGTATCGGGGGGCCCTGAGACCCAGTACTTC
TRBD1 | 17 | many | TRBJ2-5 | TRBV5-1 | CASSPGTGDWVQETQYF | TGCGCCAGCAGCCCCGGGACAGGGGATTGGGTACAAGAGACCCAGTACTTC
TRBD1 | 16 | few | TRBJ2-4 | TRBV5-5 | CASSHRTGVAKNIQYF | TGTGCCAGCTCCCATCGGACAGGAGTAGCCAAAAACATTCAGTACTTC
- | 18 | - | TRBJ2-3 | TRBV9 | CASSPTPGRLIGTDAQYF | TGTGCCAGCAGCCCAACCCCCGGCAGACTGATAGGCACAGATGCGCAGTATTTT
- | 13 | few | TRBJ1-1 | TRBV18 | CASSPSGYTEAFF | TGTGCCAGCTCACCTTCAGGGTACACTGAAGCTTTCTTT
TRBD1 | 16 | many | TRBJ2-5 | TRBV12-3/TRBV12-4 | CASSLGAGGKRETQYF | TGTGCCAGCAGTTTAGGGGCAGGGGGCAAGAGAGAGACCCAGTACTTC
- | 14 | few | TRBJ2-2 | TRBV12-3/TRBV12-4 | CASSLQGSDGELFF | TGTGCCAGCAGTTTACAGGGGTCGGATGGGGAGCTGTTTTTT
- | 13 | - | TRBJ1-6 | TRBV20-1 | CSAPGRINSPLHF | TGCAGTGCTCCGGGACGGATTAATTCACCCCTCCACTTT
TRBD1 | 14 | - | TRBJ2-3 | TRBV12-3/TRBV12-4 | CASKLAGGGDTQYF | TGTGCCAGCAAACTGGCAGGGGGCGGCGATACGCAGTATTTT
- | 15 | few | TRBJ1-3 | TRBV9 | CASSVSSGPGNTIYF | TGTGCCAGCAGCGTCTCTTCAGGGCCCGGAAACACCATATATTTT
- | 12 | many | TRBJ1-1 | TRBV10-3 | CAISQLNTEAFF | TGTGCCATCAGTCAGTTGAACACTGAAGCTTTCTTT
- | 16 | - | TRBJ2-3 | TRBV5-7 | CASSQPVCPNTDTQYF | TGTGCCAGCAGCCAGCCGGTTTGTCCTAACACAGATACGCAGTATTTT
- | 9 | - | TRBJ2-7 | TRBV14 | CANCGVQYF | TGTGCCAACTGTGGGGTCCAGTACTTC
TRBD1 | 14 | many | TRBJ1-2 | TRBV15 | CATSRTGLYYGYTF | TGTGCCACCAGTCGGACAGGTCTTTACTATGGCTACACCTTC
TRBD1 | 15 | many | TRBJ2-7 | TRBV6-5 | CASSPSDRASYEQYF | TGTGCCAGCAGTCCGTCGGACAGGGCGTCCTACGAGCAGTACTTC
- | 16 | few | TRBJ1-6 | TRBV7-2 | CASSQTDLRWDSPLHF | TGTGCCAGCAGCCAAACGGACCTAAGATGGGATTCACCCCTCCACTTT
TRBD2 | 17 | - | TRBJ2-1 | TRBV14 | CASSQDIRLAGDNEQFF | TGTGCCAGCAGCCAAGATATAAGGCTAGCGGGAGATAATGAGCAGTTCTTC
TRBD2 | 15 | - | TRBJ2-1 | TRBV28 | CASSTDKGGYNEQFF | TGTGCCAGCAGTACCGACAAGGGAGGGTACAATGAGCAGTTCTTC
TRBD2 | 15 | - | TRBJ2-1 | TRBV3-1 | CACSLSGGGYNEQFF | TGTGCCTGCAGCCTTAGTGGCGGGGGGTACAATGAGCAGTTCTTC
- | 15 | few | TRBJ1-1 | TRBV12-3/TRBV12-4 | CASSLGGFMNTEAFF | TGTGCCAGCAGCCTCGGGGGTTTTATGAACACTGAAGCTTTCTTT
- | 14 | many | TRBJ2-7 | TRBV6-6 | CASSYQQGVYEQYF | TGTGCCAGCAGTTACCAACAGGGTGTCTACGAGCAGTACTTC
- | 15 | many | TRBJ1-2 | TRBV28 | CASSFGGSAVYGYTF | TGTGCCAGCAGTTTCGGGGGGTCCGCCGTCTATGGCTACACCTTC
- | 15 | - | TRBJ1-1 | TRBV25-1 | CASSDRTARNTEAFF | TGTGCCAGCAGTGACCGGACGGCCCGGAACACTGAAGCTTTCTTT
- | 12 | once | TRBJ1-1 | TRBV3-1 | CASSHSDTEAFF | TGTGCCAGCAGCCATTCCGACACTGAAGCTTTCTTT
TRBD1 | 13 | - | TRBJ2-3 | TRBV20-1 | CSASEGAADTQYF | TGCAGTGCTAGCGAGGGGGCCGCAGATACGCAGTATTTT
TRBD1 | 21 | - | TRBJ2-1 | TRBV7-7 | CASSLASRDRVSPRSYNEQFF | TGTGCTAGCAGCTTAGCTTCCCGGGACAGGGTTTCCCCACGCTCCTACAATGAGCAGTTCTTC
TRBD1 | 13 | many | TRBJ1-1 | TRBV12-3/TRBV12-4 | CASSSGTGGEAFF | TGTGCCAGCAGCTCCGGGACAGGGGGTGAAGCTTTCTTT
TRBD2 | 17 | - | TRBJ2-1 | TRBV3-1 | CASSLHSSGTKDHEQFF | TGTGCCAGCAGCCTACACTCCTCCGGGACTAAAGATCATGAGCAGTTCTTC
TRBD1 | 17 | - | TRBJ1-5 | TRBV25-1 | CASSGPSGTQGAQPRHF | TGTGCCAGCAGTGGGCCCTCCGGGACCCAGGGGGCTCAGCCCCGGCATTTT
- | 12 | - | TRBJ2-3 | TRBV11-3 | CASSFQGTTQYF | TGTGCCAGCAGCTTTCAGGGGACTACGCAGTATTTT
- | 13 | many | TRBJ2-5 | TRBV3-1 | CASSQAGKETQYF | TGTGCCAGCAGCCAAGCAGGGAAAGAGACCCAGTACTTC
- | 15 | - | TRBJ2-6 | TRBV12-3/TRBV12-4 | CAGSQTGSGANVLTF | TGTGCCGGCAGTCAGACAGGCTCTGGGGCCAACGTCCTGACTTTC
- | 15 | few | TRBJ2-3 | TRBV20-1 | CSASRGGAHPDTQYF | TGCAGTGCTAGTAGGGGGGGGGCTCACCCAGATACGCAGTATTTT
- | 15 | - | TRBJ2-7 | TRBV5-1 | CASSLTTGGSYEQYF | TGCGCCAGCAGCTTGACAACGGGTGGGTCCTACGAGCAGTACTTC